The 12 T cell receptor beta chains presented below share a single source sample, sequenced in a study of cytotoxic CD8 clonotypes in ibrutinib-treated CLL. Measured with immunoSEQ multiplex PCR; TCRdb has only the in-frame clones, and not every one. The sample gives 130,000 to 150,000 clones, 75% to 85% of which show up once; roughly 13% is in the top ten. The sample here was PBMCs, taken after 12 months of ibrutinib treatment. The receptors come from a human donor with chronic lymphocytic leukemia.

The chain recombines TRBV5-6 with TRBJ2-7; 7 nucleotides match TRBD1. The V and J ends lost 4 bases and 4 bases, in that order; junction bases with no gene match: 14. CDR3 length: 16 residues. The V gene's germline CDR1 is SGHDT and CDR2 YYEEEE. This CDR3 is CASSVGNPGQLYEQYF. CDR3 in DNA: TGTGCCAGCAGCGTAGGGAATCCGGGACAGCTTTACGAGCAGTACTTC.

This clone occurred once. The J gene is TRBJ2-1, the V gene TRBV10-3; the match to TRBD2 covers 8 bases. The junction had 15 bases not matched to a gene; V was cut back by 0 bases and J by 8 bases. Germline loops: CDR1 ENHRY, CDR2 SYGVKD. This CDR3 contains 18 residues. In DNA, the CDR3 is TGTGCCATCAGTGAGTCGATCGCGGGACTAGGAGTTCGCGATGAGCAGTTCTTC. Encoded protein: CAISESIAGLGVRDEQFF.

The chain employs TRBV10-2 and TRBJ2-7; 7 bases line up with TRBD2. The length of the CDR3 is 16 residues. The germline CDR1 and CDR2 sequences are WSHSY and SAAADI. V dropped 6 bases and J dropped 5; count of bases not matched to a gene: 16. The CDR3 DNA sequence: TGCGCCAGCAGGGCTATAGGAGGGAGGGCTTGGAACGAGCAGTACTTC. Translation: CASRAIGGRAWNEQYF.

The gene calls are TRBV15 and TRBJ2-6, with D perhaps matching TRBD2 (6 bases). Trimming shortened V by 5 bases and J by 1 base, and 15 bases separated the two germline ends. The CDR3 extends over 17 amino acids. The germline V gene has CDR1 LNHNV and CDR2 YYDKDF (reference sequence). The DNA of the CDR3 is TGTGCCACCAGCCCCCGGGGAGCGGGTTCTGGGGCCAACGTCCTGACTTTC. Translation: CATSPRGAGSGANVLTF. The whole variable domain, remainder taken from reference TRBV15 and TRBJ2-6, is DAMVIQNPRYQVTQFGKPVTLSCSQTLNHNVMYWYQQKSSQAPKLLFHYYDKDFNNEADTPDNFQSRRPNTSFCFLDIRSPGLGDTAMYLCATSPRGAGSGANVLTFGAGSRLTVL.

The genes are TRBV9 and TRBJ2-6; D ambiguous. The CDR3 covers 16 residues. CDR1 and CDR2 (germline): SGDLS, YYNGEE. V lost 0 bases and J lost 0, with 7 bases in between. CDR3 in DNA: TGTGCCAGCAGCGTAGAGGGTATCTCTGGGGCCAACGTCCTGACTTTC. It yields the protein CASSVEGISGANVLTF. Full variable domain (missing parts from reference TRBV9 and TRBJ2-6): DSGVTQTPKHLITATGQRVTLRCSPRSGDLSVYWYQQSLDQGLQFLIQYYNGEERAKGNILERFSAQQFPDLHSELNLSSLELGDSALYFCASSVEGISGANVLTFGAGSRLTVL.

This rearrangement joins TRBV21-1 to TRBJ2-5; the table's D gene call, TRBD2, was not cross checked with the DNA. TRBV21-1 is a documented pseudogene. The CDR3 is made up of 15 amino acids. CDR3 region: CASSRRTSGKETQYF. For the CDR3, the DNA is TGTGCCAGCAGCAGAAGGACTAGCGGGAAAGAGACCCAGTACTTC.

The chain recombines TRBV7-3 with TRBJ2-1; TRBD1 or TRBD2 may be the D gene (5 bases each). V was trimmed by 2 bases and J by 7 bases, leaving 12 bases between them. The CDR3 runs 14 residues. Germline CDR1 and CDR2: SGHTA and FQGTGA. Here the CDR3 DNA reads TGTGCCAGCAGCTTACTGGGGACGATGAATGAGCAGTTCTTC. It is translated as CASSLLGTMNEQFF. Full variable domain (outside the CDR3, taken from reference TRBV7-3 and TRBJ2-1): GAGVSQTPSNKVTEKGKYVELRCDPISGHTALYWYRQSLGQGPEFLIYFQGTGAADDSGLPNDRFFAVRPEGSVSTLKIQRTERGDSAVYLCASSLLGTMNEQFFGPGTRLTVL.

This clone was found a few times. CDR3: CASSEPRLAVTGELFF. The CDR3 nucleotides are TGTGCCAGCAGTGAGCCACGGCTAGCAGTCACCGGGGAGCTGTTTTTT. The gene calls are TRBV2 and TRBJ2-2; TRBD2 is a possible D gene (5 bases). Trimming cost V 3 bases and J 4 bases, with 15 bases left between them. The germline CDR1 and CDR2 sequences are SNHLY and FYNNEI. This CDR3 is built from 16 residues.

This sequence joins TRBV6-6 and TRBJ1-6; no firm D call. CDR3 length equals 16 residues. V lost 5 bases and J lost 10, with 21 bases in between. Germline lookup yields CDR1 MNHNY and CDR2 SVGAGI (reference sequence). The CDR3: CASSALGTTLPSPLHF. CDR3 bases: TGTGCCAGCAGTGCTCTAGGAACAACCTTACCCTCACCCCTCCACTTT.

The V call is TRBV27, the J call TRBJ2-7, with TRBD2 identical over 8 bases. The CDR3 sequence is 15 residues long. Germline CDR1 and CDR2: MNHEY and SMNVEV (reference sequence). J was trimmed by 5 bases and V by 6 bases; bases with no gene match: 12. CDR3 coding DNA: TGTGCCAGCAGCAAATATACTAGCGGTCGGGACGAGCAGTACTTC. Translation gives CASSKYTSGRDEQYF.

The chain uses TRBV7-8 and TRBJ2-5, with 8 bases matching TRBD1. With 5 bases clipped from V and 2 bases from J, the junction kept 10 bases outside the gene matches. Germline-derived CDR1 and CDR2 are SGHVS and FQNEAQ. This CDR3 is 16 amino acids long. Written as DNA, the CDR3 is TGTGCCAGCAGCCCCCTGGGTGGACAGGGACAAGAGACCCAGTACTTC. It translates to CASSPLGGQGQETQYF.

The V and J genes are TRBV2 and TRBJ2-6; 7 nucleotides align to TRBD1. The V and J ends lost 5 bases and 4 bases, in that order; junction bases with no gene match: 5. Germline CDR1 and CDR2: SNHLY and FYNNEI. This CDR3 is 15 amino acids long. The CDR3 here is CASSNRGFGANVLTF. Written as DNA, the CDR3 is TGTGCCAGCAGTAACAGGGGTTTCGGGGCCAACGTCCTGACTTTC. The whole variable domain, filled in from reference TRBV2 and TRBJ2-6, reads EPEVTQTPSHQVTQMGQEVILRCVPISNHLYFYWYRQILGQKVEFLVSFYNNEISEKSEIFDDQFSVERPDGSNFTLKIRSTKLEDSAMYFCASSNRGFGANVLTFGAGSRLTVL.